This T cell receptor beta chain derives from a study of early T cells in non-severe SARS-CoV-2 infection. This clonotype was observed a few times. From the 5' RACE reads, TCRdb called clonotypes with MiXCR, one entry per CDR3 protein. The sample has roughly 40,000 distinct CDR3 sequences; roughly 5% are singletons. V was trimmed by 6 bases and J by 2 bases, leaving 8 bases between them. Germline CDR1 and CDR2: MDHEN and SYDVKM. The CDR3 loop spans 12 amino acids. The chain uses TRBV28 and TRBJ2-7; D is ambiguous. The receptor was derived from an adult who was a healthcare worker with PCR-confirmed SARS-CoV-2 infection or an uninfected control (not recorded which). The specimen sequenced was whole blood. The CDR3, as DNA: TGTGCCAGCAGCCACATACCCTACGAGCAGTACTTC. Translating it yields CASSHIPYEQYF.